This T cell receptor beta chain originates from a study of blood T cell repertoires in COVID-19. Study as a whole: The United States, Italy and Spain supplied acute and convalescent COVID-19 samples. Sources were T cells, B-cell-depleted T cells, or PBMCs; the material itself was cDNA or gDNA.

Original processing notes: Using reference gene primer amplification, nucleated cell counts were estimated. Measured with immunoSEQ multiplex PCR; TCRdb has only the in-frame clones, and not every one. That table furnishes V, J and clone size, whereas the DNA furnished D and trimming. The sample has hundreds of thousands of clones, roughly 87% seen once. The TCR comes from a human donor in a cohort sampled during active COVID-19. Sequencing was performed on peripheral blood.

CDR3 DNA: TGTGCCAGCAGTGGGGCGGCGACAGGATTCTCACCCCTCCACTTT. Translating gives CASSGAATGFSPLHF. This rearrangement joins TRBV27 to TRBJ1-6; maybe TRBD1 (6 bases). CDR3 length: 15 residues. The germline V gene encodes CDR1 MNHEY and CDR2 SMNVEV (reference sequence). V dropped 5 bases and J dropped 10 bases, with 18 bases sitting between them.